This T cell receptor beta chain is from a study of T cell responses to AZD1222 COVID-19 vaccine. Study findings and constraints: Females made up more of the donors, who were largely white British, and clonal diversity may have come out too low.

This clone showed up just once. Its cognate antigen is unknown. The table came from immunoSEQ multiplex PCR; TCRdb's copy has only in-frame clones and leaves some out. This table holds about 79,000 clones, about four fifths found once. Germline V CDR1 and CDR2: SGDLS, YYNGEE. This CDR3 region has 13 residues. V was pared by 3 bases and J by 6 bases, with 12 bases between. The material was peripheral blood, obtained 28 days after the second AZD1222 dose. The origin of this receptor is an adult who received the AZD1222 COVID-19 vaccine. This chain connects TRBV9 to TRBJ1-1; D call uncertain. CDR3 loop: CASSGAGVAEAFF. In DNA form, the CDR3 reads TGTGCCAGCAGCGGGGCCGGGGTAGCTGAAGCTTTCTTT. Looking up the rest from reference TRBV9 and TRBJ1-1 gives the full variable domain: DSGVTQTPKHLITATGQRVTLRCSPRSGDLSVYWYQQSLDQGLQFLIQYYNGEERAKGNILERFSAQQFPDLHSELNLSSLELGDSALYFCASSGAGVAEAFFGQGTRLTVV.